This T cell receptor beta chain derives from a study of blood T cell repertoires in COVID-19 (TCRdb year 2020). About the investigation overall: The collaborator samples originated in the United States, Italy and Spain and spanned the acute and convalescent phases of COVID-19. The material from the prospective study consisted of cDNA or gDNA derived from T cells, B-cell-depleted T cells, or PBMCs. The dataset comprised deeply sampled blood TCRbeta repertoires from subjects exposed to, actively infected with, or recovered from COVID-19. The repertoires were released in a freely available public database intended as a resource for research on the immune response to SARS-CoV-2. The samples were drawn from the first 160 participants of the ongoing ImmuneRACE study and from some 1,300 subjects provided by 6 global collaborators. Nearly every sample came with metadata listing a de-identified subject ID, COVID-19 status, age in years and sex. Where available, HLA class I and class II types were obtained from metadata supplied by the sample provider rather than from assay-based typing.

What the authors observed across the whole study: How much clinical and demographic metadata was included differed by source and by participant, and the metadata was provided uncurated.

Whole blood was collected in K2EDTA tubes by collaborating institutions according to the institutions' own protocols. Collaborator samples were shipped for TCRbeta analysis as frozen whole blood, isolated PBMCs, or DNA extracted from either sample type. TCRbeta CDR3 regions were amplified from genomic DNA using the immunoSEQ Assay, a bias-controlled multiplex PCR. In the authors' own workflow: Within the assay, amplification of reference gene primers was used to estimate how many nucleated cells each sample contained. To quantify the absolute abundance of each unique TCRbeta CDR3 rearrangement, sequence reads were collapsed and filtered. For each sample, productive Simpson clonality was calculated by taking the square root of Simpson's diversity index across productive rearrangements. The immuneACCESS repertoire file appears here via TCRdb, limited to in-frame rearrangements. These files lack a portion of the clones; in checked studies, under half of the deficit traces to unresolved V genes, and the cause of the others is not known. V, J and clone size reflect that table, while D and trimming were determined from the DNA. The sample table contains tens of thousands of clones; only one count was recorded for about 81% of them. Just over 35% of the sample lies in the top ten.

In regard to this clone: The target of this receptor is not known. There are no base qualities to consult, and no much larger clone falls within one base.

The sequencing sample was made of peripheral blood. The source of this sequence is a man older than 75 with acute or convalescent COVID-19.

The DNA sequence is as follows: TGTGCCACCAGCAGATCCAGGGTCTCTGGAAACACCATATATTTT. Its translation reads: CATSRSRVSGNTIYF. The chain couples TRBV15 to TRBJ1-3, and TRBD1 may be the D gene, going by 5 matching bases. From its cysteine to its phenylalanine, the CDR3 spans 15 amino acids. The sequence is cut down to CDR3 DNA, 45 bases in frame from base 1. V was cut back by 2 bases and J by 0 bases, leaving a gap of 8 bases between them. For CDR1 and CDR2, the germline V gene (reference sequence) lists LNHNV and YYDKDF. The full variable domain, with segments outside the CDR3 supplied by the reference TRBV15 and TRBJ1-3 proteins, appears as DAMVIQNPRYQVTQFGKPVTLSCSQTLNHNVMYWYQQKSSQAPKLLFHYYDKDFNNEADTPDNFQSRRPNTSFCFLDIRSPGLGDTAMYLCATSRSRVSGNTIYFGEGSWLTVV.